These T cell receptor beta chains were read from a single sample in a study of cytomegalovirus exposure and HLA in healthy donors. TCRdb keeps only in-frame clones here, not all; method: immunoSEQ multiplex PCR. The profile shows 65,000 to 95,000 clones, roughly 70% of them singletons. Input material: PBMCs. Receptors originate from a man between 65 and 85 years old in good health and CMV-seronegative. CDR3s include the opening cysteine and the closing phenylalanine or tryptophan. A D gene is named only where the DNA matches it firmly. Clone size, where shown, is once, few, many, or a class for clones that have expanded.

clone_size,d_call,v_call,j_call,cdr3_nt,cdr3_aa
-,TRBD1,TRBV29-1,TRBJ2-1,TGCAGCCTATCCACAGGGGCGGGTTTGAATGAGCAGTTCTTC,CSLSTGAGLNEQFF
-,TRBD2,TRBV7-6,TRBJ2-1,TGTGCCAGCAGCGGCCCCGCGGGTAGCGGGGGACTGGGGGGTGAGCAGTTCTTC,CASSGPAGSGGLGGEQFF
-,TRBD1,TRBV28,TRBJ1-5,TGTGCCAGCAGGACAGGGCAACTCAATCAGCCCCAGCATTTT,CASRTGQLNQPQHF
-,TRBD2,TRBV7-8,TRBJ2-2,TGTGCCAGCAGCTCGGGACTAGCGGATGGAAACACCGGGGAGCTGTTTTTT,CASSSGLADGNTGELFF
-,TRBD1,TRBV28,TRBJ2-7,TGTGCCAGCAGTTTGGACAGGGGGGCCTACGAGCAGTACTTC,CASSLDRGAYEQYF
-,-,TRBV28,TRBJ2-2,TGTGCCAGCAGTTTCGGGGACACCGGGGAGCTGTTTTTT,CASSFGDTGELFF
-,TRBD2,TRBV7-2,TRBJ2-1,TGTGCCAGCAGCTTGTTCCCGGAAGCGGGGGGCCACAATGAGCAGTTCTTC,CASSLFPEAGGHNEQFF
-,-,TRBV12-2,TRBJ1-1,TGTGCAAGTCGCTTAGCGAAGCCAGGCACTGAAGCTTTCTTT,CASRLAKPGTEAFF
-,-,TRBV7-2,TRBJ1-5,TGTGCCAGCAGCTTGTCCGGGGCAGGGGGCAATCAGCCCCAGCATTTT,CASSLSGAGGNQPQHF
-,TRBD1,TRBV5-1,TRBJ1-4,TGCGCCAGCAGCCCCACCGGGACAGGGGGCTGGAGGGGAAATGAAAAACTGTTTTTT,CASSPTGTGGWRGNEKLFF
few,-,TRBV7-6,TRBJ1-1,TGTGCCAGCAGCTTAGGGCAGATGAACACTGAAGCTTTCTTT,CASSLGQMNTEAFF
-,-,TRBV19,TRBJ1-3,TGTGCCAGTAGTATTGGCTCATCCTCTGGAAACACCATATATTTT,CASSIGSSSGNTIYF
-,-,TRBV11-2,TRBJ2-7,TGTGCCAGCAGGGCAGGGGGGTGGATAGGGGGTAAATCGTCCTACGAGCAGTACTTC,CASRAGGWIGGKSSYEQYF
few,TRBD1,TRBV5-6,TRBJ1-3,TGTGCCAGCAGCTTGTTTGAAACAGGGGGCAGAAACACCATATATTTT,CASSLFETGGRNTIYF
-,TRBD1,TRBV5-1,TRBJ1-4,TGCGCCAGCAGCTTCGCCGAGGGGGCTTTAGGGGAAAAACTGTTTTTT,CASSFAEGALGEKLFF
-,-,TRBV11-3,TRBJ2-1,TGTGCCAGCAGCTTAGCGGTAGAAGCGGCTGAGCAGTTCTTC,CASSLAVEAAEQFF
few,TRBD1,TRBV9,TRBJ1-2,TGTGCCAGCAGCCGTACAGGGGTCTATGGCTACACCTTC,CASSRTGVYGYTF
-,-,TRBV5-1,TRBJ2-7,TGCGCCAGCAGCTTCGGTGGTAGCTACGAGCAGTACTTC,CASSFGGSYEQYF
-,TRBD1,TRBV7-9,TRBJ1-1,TGTGCCAGCAGTCTAACAGGGGACACTGAAGCTTTCTTT,CASSLTGDTEAFF
-,-,TRBV19,TRBJ2-3,TGTGCCACCGCCCGACAGAGTAGCACAGATACGCAGTATTTT,CATARQSSTDTQYF
-,-,TRBV28,TRBJ2-6,TGTGCCAGCAGTTTAAGAGGGTCTGGGGCCAACGTCCTGACTTTC,CASSLRGSGANVLTF
medium-sized,TRBD1,TRBV6-5,TRBJ1-2,TGTGCCAAGACTACGGACAGGGGCGATGGCTACACCTTC,CAKTTDRGDGYTF
-,-,TRBV11-2,TRBJ2-3,TGTGCCAGCAGCTTATCTGCGCGACAGAACACAGATACGCAGTATTTT,CASSLSARQNTDTQYF
-,TRBD1,TRBV12-5,TRBJ1-1,TGTGCTAGTGGTTTGGAACTCGGACAGGGGGCAGTGGTAAACACTGAAGCTTTCTTT,CASGLELGQGAVVNTEAFF
-,TRBD1,TRBV6-5,TRBJ1-2,TGTGCCAGCAGTTACTCCGGGACAGGGGACCCCTATGGCTACACCTTC,CASSYSGTGDPYGYTF
-,-,TRBV7-2,TRBJ2-2,TGTGCCAGCAGCTTAGGGCTAGAAGCGTACACCGGGGAGCTGTTTTTT,CASSLGLEAYTGELFF
-,-,TRBV18,TRBJ2-4,TGTGCCAGCTCACCAACCGGGGGTGGAATACTAGCCAAAAACATTCAGTACTTC,CASSPTGGGILAKNIQYF
-,-,TRBV19,TRBJ1-2,TGTGCCAGTAGTCATCTACAGGAGAACTATGGCTACACCTTC,CASSHLQENYGYTF
-,-,TRBV12-5,TRBJ2-3,TGTGCTAGTGGTGCGGGATCCAGGACAGATACGCAGTATTTT,CASGAGSRTDTQYF
-,TRBD1,TRBV10-2,TRBJ1-5,TGCGCCAGCAGTGGGGAGGACAGGGACAATCAGCCCCAGCATTTT,CASSGEDRDNQPQHF
once,-,TRBV7-8,TRBJ2-3,TGTGCCAGCAGCGCAGTCATAGATACGCAGTATTTT,CASSAVIDTQYF
few,TRBD2,TRBV4-1,TRBJ2-7,TGCGCCAGCAGTCGCGGGACGGGGGGCGAGCAGTACTTC,CASSRGTGGEQYF
-,-,TRBV11-2,TRBJ2-5,TGTGCCAGCAGCTTCGGACAGAGCCAAGAGACCCAGTACTTC,CASSFGQSQETQYF
-,-,TRBV5-4,TRBJ2-5,TGTGCCACACGGGGAGCGGAAGAGACCCAGTACTTC,CATRGAEETQYF
once,-,TRBV21-1,TRBJ1-5,TGTGCCAGCAGCAAAGGGGGCGGGGAGAGGCAGCCCCAGCATTTT,CASSKGGGERQPQHF
-,-,TRBV5-1,TRBJ2-1,TGCGCCAGCAGCTTGGTGACAGTCTCCTACAATGAGCAGTTCTTC,CASSLVTVSYNEQFF
-,TRBD2,TRBV10-1,TRBJ2-1,TGCGCCAGCAGTGATGTTACGGGAGGGCCGGTCAATGAGCAGTTCTTC,CASSDVTGGPVNEQFF
-,TRBD2,TRBV27,TRBJ2-1,TGTGCCAGCAAAGAACTAGCGGGAGGCTACAATGAGCAGTTCTTC,CASKELAGGYNEQFF
-,-,TRBV18,TRBJ1-5,TGTGCCAGCTCACCACGAACAGGAACGTGGGGGCCCCAGCATTTT,CASSPRTGTWGPQHF
-,TRBD1,TRBV28,TRBJ1-2,TGTGCCAGCAGTTTGATCGAACCGGGACAGGGGTATGGCTACACCTTC,CASSLIEPGQGYGYTF
-,-,TRBV7-9,TRBJ1-6,TGTGCCAGCAGCTTAAGACAGCGGGCTTCGTATAATTCACCCCTCCACTTT,CASSLRQRASYNSPLHF
-,-,TRBV19,TRBJ1-1,TGTGCCAGTAGTATAGGTCCAGGGCACACTGAAGCTTTCTTT,CASSIGPGHTEAFF
once,TRBD2,TRBV4-3,TRBJ2-1,TGCGCCAGCAGCCTTTCCCCCTCGGCGGGAGTGGGTGAGCAGTTCTTC,CASSLSPSAGVGEQFF
-,-,TRBV7-9,TRBJ2-7,TGTGCCAGCAGCTTAGGCGCCAGGGTAGGAGACGAGCAGTACTTC,CASSLGARVGDEQYF
-,TRBD1,TRBV9,TRBJ2-5,TGTGCCAGCAGCCAGACAGGGCGATTCCATGAGACCCAGTACTTC,CASSQTGRFHETQYF
-,TRBD2,TRBV25-1,TRBJ2-3,TGTGCCAGCAGTCTAACGGGCGGGAGGGCCGTAGATACGCAGTATTTT,CASSLTGGRAVDTQYF
-,-,TRBV7-2,TRBJ2-5,TGTGCCAGCAGCTTAGATCGGTCAGGGTGGGAGACCCAGTACTTC,CASSLDRSGWETQYF
-,-,TRBV18,TRBJ2-1,TGTGCCAGCTCACCACCTCCACAGGACAATGAGCAGTTCTTC,CASSPPPQDNEQFF
few,-,TRBV18,TRBJ1-3,TGTGCCAGCTCCCGGAGCCGACCGGGTGACGGAAACACCATATATTTT,CASSRSRPGDGNTIYF
-,TRBD2,TRBV7-2,TRBJ2-1,TGTGCCAGCAGCTTATTGGGACTAGCGGCGCTATCGGGAAATGAGCAGTTCTTC,CASSLLGLAALSGNEQFF
-,-,TRBV12-5,TRBJ1-1,TGTGCTAGTGGTTTGGTACTAGGGTCTGCCACTGAAGCTTTCTTT,CASGLVLGSATEAFF
-,-,TRBV15,TRBJ1-3,TGTGCCACCTCGGGTCAGGAGGGCTCTGGAAACACCATATATTTT,CATSGQEGSGNTIYF
-,TRBD1,TRBV19,TRBJ1-1,TGTGCCAGTAGTAGCCTCGACAGGGGAGCCACTGAAGCTTTCTTT,CASSSLDRGATEAFF
-,-,TRBV18,TRBJ2-2,TGTGCCAGCTCACCACGGCAGGACACCGGGGAGCTGTTTTTT,CASSPRQDTGELFF
-,-,TRBV19,TRBJ2-5,TGTGCCAGTAGTCCAACGAGGCTGTTGGGAGAGACCCAGTACTTC,CASSPTRLLGETQYF